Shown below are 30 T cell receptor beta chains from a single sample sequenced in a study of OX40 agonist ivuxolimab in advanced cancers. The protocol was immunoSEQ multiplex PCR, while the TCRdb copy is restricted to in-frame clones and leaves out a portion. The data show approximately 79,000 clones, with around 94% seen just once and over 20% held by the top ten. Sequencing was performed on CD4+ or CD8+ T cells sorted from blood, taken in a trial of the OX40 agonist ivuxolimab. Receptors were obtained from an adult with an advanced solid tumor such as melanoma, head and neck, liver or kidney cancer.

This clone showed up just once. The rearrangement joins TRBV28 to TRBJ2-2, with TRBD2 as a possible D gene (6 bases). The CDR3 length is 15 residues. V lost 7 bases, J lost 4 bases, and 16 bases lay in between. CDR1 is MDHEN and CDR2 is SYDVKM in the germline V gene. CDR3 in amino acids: CASKLAVTPTGELFF. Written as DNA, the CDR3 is TGTGCCAGCAAGTTAGCGGTGACTCCCACCGGGGAGCTGTTTTTT.

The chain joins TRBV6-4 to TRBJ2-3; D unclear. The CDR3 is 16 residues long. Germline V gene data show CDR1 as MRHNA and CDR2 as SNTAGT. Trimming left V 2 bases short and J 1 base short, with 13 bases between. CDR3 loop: CASSDTTRRGTDTQYF. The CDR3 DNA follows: TGTGCCAGCAGTGACACGACCCGACGGGGCACAGATACGCAGTATTTT.

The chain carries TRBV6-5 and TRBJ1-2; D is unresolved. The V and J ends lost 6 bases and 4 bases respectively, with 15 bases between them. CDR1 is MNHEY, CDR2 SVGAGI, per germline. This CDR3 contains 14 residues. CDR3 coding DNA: TGTGCCAGCAGCGCCTCTCTAGGGAGCTATGGCTACACCTTC. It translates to CASSASLGSYGYTF.

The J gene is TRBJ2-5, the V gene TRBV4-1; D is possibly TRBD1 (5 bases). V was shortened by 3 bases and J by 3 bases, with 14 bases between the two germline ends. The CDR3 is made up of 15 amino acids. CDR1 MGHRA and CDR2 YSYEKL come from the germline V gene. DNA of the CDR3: TGCGCCAGCAGCCATCTCCAGGGCCGGGAAGAGACCCAGTACTTC. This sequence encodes CASSHLQGREETQYF.

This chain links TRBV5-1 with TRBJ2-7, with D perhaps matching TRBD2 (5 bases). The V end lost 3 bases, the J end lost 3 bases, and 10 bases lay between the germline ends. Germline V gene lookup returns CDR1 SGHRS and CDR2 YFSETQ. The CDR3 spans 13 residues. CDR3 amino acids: CASSSRGIYEQYF. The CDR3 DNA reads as TGCGCCAGCAGCTCCCGGGGTATCTACGAGCAGTACTTC.

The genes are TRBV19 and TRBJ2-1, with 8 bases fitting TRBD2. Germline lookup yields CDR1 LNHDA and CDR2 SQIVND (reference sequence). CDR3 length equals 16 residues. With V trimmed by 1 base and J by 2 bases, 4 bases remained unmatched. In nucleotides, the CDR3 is TGTGCCAGTAGTATAGCGAAACTAGCGGCCTACAATGAGCAGTTCTTC. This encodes CASSIAKLAAYNEQFF.

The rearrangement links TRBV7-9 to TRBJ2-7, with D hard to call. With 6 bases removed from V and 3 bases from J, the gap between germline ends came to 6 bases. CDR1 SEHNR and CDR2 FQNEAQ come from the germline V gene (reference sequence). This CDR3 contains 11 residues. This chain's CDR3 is CASRGNYEQYF. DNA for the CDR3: TGTGCCAGCAGGGGAAACTACGAGCAGTACTTC.

This CDR3 is CASGRALGGEAFF. The CDR3, as DNA: TGTGCCAGCGGGCGGGCCCTTGGTGGTGAAGCTTTCTTT. This chain uses TRBV27 with TRBJ1-1, with D uncertain. The CDR3 covers 13 residues. In germline, CDR1 is MNHEY, CDR2 SMNVEV (reference sequence). V was trimmed by 8 bases and J by 7 bases, leaving 17 bases between them.

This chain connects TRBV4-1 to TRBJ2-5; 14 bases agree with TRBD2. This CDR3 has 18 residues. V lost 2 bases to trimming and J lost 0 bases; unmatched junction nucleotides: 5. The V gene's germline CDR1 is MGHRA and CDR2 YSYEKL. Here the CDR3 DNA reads TGCGCCAGCAGCCAATTAGGGACTAGCGGGGGCAACCAAGAGACCCAGTACTTC. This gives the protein CASSQLGTSGGNQETQYF.

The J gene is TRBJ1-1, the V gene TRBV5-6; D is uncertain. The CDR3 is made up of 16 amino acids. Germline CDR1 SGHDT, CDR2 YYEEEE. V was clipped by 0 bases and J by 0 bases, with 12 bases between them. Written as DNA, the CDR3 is TGTGCCAGCAGCTTGGGGCGAAAGTTCATGAACACTGAAGCTTTCTTT. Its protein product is CASSLGRKFMNTEAFF.

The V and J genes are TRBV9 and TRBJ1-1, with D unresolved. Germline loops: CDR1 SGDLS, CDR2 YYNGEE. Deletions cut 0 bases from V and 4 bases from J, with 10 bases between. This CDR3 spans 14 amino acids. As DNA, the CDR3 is TGTGCCAGCAGCGTAGTGGGGATGGGCACTGAAGCTTTCTTT. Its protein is CASSVVGMGTEAFF. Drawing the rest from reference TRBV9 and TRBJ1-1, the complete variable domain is DSGVTQTPKHLITATGQRVTLRCSPRSGDLSVYWYQQSLDQGLQFLIQYYNGEERAKGNILERFSAQQFPDLHSELNLSSLELGDSALYFCASSVVGMGTEAFFGQGTRLTVV.

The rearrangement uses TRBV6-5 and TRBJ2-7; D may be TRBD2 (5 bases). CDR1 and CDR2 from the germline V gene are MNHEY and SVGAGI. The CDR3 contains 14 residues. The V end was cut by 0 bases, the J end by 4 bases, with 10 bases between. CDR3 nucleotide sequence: TGTGCCAGCAGTTACTCGCTAACGGGGTACGAGCAGTACTTC. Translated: CASSYSLTGYEQYF.

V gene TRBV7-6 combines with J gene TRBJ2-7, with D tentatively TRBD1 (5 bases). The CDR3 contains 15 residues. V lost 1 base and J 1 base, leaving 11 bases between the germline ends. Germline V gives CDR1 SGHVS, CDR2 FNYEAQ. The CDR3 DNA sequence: TGTGCCAGCAGCTTAGAGTTGGGGCCATCCTACGAGCAGTACTTC. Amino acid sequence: CASSLELGPSYEQYF.

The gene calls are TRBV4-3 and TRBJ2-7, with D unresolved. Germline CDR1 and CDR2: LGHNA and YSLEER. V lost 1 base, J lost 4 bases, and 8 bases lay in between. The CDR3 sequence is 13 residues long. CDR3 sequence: CASSQAPSYEQYF. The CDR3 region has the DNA TGCGCCAGCAGCCAAGCCCCTAGTTACGAGCAGTACTTC.

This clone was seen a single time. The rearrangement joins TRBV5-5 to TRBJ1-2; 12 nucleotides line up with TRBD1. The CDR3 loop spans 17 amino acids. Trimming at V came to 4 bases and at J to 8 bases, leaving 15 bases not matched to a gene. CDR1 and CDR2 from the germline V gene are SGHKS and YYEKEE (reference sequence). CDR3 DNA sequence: TGTGCCAGCAGCCCGGCGTTGGGGACAGGGGGCTACCGCGGCTACACCTTC. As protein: CASSPALGTGGYRGYTF.

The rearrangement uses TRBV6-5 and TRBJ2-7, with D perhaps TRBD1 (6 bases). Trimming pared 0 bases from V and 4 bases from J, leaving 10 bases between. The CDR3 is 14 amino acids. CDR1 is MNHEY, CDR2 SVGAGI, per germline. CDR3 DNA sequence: TGTGCCAGCAGTTACTCCCCGGACAGTTACGAGCAGTACTTC. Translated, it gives CASSYSPDSYEQYF.

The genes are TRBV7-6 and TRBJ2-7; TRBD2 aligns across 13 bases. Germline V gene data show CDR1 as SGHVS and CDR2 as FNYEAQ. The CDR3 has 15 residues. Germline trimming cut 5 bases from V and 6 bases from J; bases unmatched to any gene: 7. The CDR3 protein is CASSQRTSGSLEQYF. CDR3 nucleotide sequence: TGTGCCAGCAGCCAGCGGACTAGCGGGAGTCTCGAGCAGTACTTC.

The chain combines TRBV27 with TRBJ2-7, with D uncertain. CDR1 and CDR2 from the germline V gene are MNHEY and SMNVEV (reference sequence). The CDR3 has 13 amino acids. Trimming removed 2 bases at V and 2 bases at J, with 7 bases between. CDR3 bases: TGTGCCAGCAGTTTAGGCAGCCCCTACGAGCAGTACTTC. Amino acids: CASSLGSPYEQYF.

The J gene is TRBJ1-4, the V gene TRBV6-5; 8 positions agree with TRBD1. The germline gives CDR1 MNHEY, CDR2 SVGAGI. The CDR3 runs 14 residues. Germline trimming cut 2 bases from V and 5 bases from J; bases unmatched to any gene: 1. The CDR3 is CASSYGTGNEKLFF. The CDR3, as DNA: TGTGCCAGCAGTTACGGGACAGGAAATGAAAAACTGTTTTTT.

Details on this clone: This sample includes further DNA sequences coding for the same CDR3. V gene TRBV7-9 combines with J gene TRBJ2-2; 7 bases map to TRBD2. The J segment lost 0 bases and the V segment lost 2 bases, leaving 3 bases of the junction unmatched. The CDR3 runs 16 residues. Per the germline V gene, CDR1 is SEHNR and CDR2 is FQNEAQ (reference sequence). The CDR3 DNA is TGTGCCAGCAGCTTAACGGCGGGGGCGAACACCGGGGAGCTGTTTTTT. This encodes CASSLTAGANTGELFF.

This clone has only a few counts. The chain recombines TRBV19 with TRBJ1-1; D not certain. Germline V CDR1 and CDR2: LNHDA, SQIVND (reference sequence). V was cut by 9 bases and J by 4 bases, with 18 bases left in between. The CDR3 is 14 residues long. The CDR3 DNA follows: TGTGCCAGCCAGCGCCCTGACGGATTCACTGAAGCTTTCTTT. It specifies CASQRPDGFTEAFF.

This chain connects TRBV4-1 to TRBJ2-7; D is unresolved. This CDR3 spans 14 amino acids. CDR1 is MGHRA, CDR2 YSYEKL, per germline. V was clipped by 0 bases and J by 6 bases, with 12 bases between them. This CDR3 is CASSQEWTSFEQYF. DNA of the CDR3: TGCGCCAGCAGCCAAGAGTGGACCTCTTTCGAGCAGTACTTC.

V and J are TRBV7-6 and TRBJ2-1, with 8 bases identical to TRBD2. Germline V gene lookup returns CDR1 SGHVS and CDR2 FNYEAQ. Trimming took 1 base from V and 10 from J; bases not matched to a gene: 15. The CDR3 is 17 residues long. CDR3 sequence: CASSLEVTSGGYSEQFF. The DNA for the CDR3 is TGTGCCAGCAGCTTAGAAGTTACGAGCGGGGGATATTCCGAGCAGTTCTTC.

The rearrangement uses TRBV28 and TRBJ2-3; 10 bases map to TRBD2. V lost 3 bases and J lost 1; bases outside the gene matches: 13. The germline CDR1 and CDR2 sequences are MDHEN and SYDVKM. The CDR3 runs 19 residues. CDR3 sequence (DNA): TGTGCCAGCAGTTTTCGTTTGCTAGCGGGAGCGGGGGGCACAGATACGCAGTATTTT. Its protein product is CASSFRLLAGAGGTDTQYF.

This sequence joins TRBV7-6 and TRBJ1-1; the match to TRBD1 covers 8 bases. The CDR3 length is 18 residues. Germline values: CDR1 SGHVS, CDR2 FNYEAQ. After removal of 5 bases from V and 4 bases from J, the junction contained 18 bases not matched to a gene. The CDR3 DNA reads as TGTGCCAGCAGCCATTCTCAGGACAGGGCTTCTGTGGGCACTGAAGCTTTCTTT. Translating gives CASSHSQDRASVGTEAFF.

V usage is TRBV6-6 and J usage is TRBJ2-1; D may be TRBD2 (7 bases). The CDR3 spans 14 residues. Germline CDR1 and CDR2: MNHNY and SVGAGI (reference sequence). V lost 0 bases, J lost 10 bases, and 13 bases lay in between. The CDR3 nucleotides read TGTGCCAGCAGTTACTCGTCAGGGGAGGGAGAGCAGTTCTTC. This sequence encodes CASSYSSGEGEQFF.

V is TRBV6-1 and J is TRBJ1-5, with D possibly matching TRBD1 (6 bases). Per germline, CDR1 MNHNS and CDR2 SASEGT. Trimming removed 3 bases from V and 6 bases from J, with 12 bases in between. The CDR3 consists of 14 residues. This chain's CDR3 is CASSDGQGTQPQHF. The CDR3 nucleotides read TGTGCCAGCAGTGACGGGCAGGGGACTCAGCCCCAGCATTTT.

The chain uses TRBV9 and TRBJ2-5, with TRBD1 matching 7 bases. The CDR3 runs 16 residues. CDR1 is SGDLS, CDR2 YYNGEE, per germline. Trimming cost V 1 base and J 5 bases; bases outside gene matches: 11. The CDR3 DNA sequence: TGTGCCAGCAGCGTAACAGCGACAGGGATTTGGGAGACCCAGTACTTC. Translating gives CASSVTATGIWETQYF.

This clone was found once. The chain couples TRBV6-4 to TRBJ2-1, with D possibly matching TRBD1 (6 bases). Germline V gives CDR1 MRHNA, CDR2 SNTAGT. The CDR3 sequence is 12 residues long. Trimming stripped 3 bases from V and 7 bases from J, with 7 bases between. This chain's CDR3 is CASSERGNEQFF. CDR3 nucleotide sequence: TGTGCCAGCAGTGAAAGGGGGAATGAGCAGTTCTTC.

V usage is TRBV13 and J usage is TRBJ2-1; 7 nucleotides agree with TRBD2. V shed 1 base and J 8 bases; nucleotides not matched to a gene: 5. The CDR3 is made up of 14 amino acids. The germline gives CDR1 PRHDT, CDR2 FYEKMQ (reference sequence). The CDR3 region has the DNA TGTGCCAGCAGCTTAGAGGGAGGGTTGGATGAGCAGTTCTTC. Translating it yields CASSLEGGLDEQFF.